The next 28 T cell receptor beta chains were all read from a single sample in a study of shared clonotypes between healthy human individuals. Clones were read by immunoSEQ multiplex PCR, and TCRdb kept only the in-frame ones, dropping some. Among 2 million to 2.5 million clones, approximately 95% were seen once, and the ten largest hold 0.35% to 0.45%. Material for sequencing was naive CD4+ T cells from PBMCs. The subset was: CD45RA+ positively selected. These TCRs come from a man between 18 and 35 years old in good health. Some clones in this sample may be carry-over from other donors' samples.

The chain links TRBV9 to TRBJ2-5; D is undetermined. The V gene's germline CDR1 is SGDLS and CDR2 YYNGEE. V lost 0 bases, J lost 7 bases, and 13 bases lay in between. CDR3 length: 14 amino acids. Written as DNA, the CDR3 is TGTGCCAGCAGCGTAGCGGTCAGAACTGGGACCCAGTACTTC. It specifies CASSVAVRTGTQYF.

J is TRBJ2-7 and V is TRBV5-1, with 9 bases fitting TRBD1. Germline values: CDR1 SGHRS, CDR2 YFSETQ. The CDR3 runs 16 residues. V lost 4 bases and J lost 4; bases outside the gene matches: 12. The CDR3 DNA follows: TGCGCCAGCAGCCTAGCCGCCGGGACAGGGTATTACGAGCAGTACTTC. Protein sequence: CASSLAAGTGYYEQYF.

Turning to this clone: This sample includes further DNA sequences coding for the same CDR3. J is TRBJ2-5 and V is TRBV5-4, with D tentatively TRBD2 (5 bases). The CDR3 is made up of 14 amino acids. Trimming took off 4 bases at V and 3 bases at J, with 13 bases between the two ends. The germline V gene encodes CDR1 SGHNT and CDR2 YYREEE (reference sequence). This chain's CDR3 is CASSLKAGEETQYF. CDR3 coding DNA: TGTGCCAGCAGCCTAAAGGCCGGGGAAGAGACCCAGTACTTC.

J is TRBJ1-2 and V is TRBV30; no reliable D call. There are 17 residues in the CDR3. Deletions cut 2 bases from V and 4 bases from J, with 23 bases between. Germline V CDR1 and CDR2: GTSNPN, SVGIG (reference sequence). Written as DNA, the CDR3 is TGTGCCTGGAGTCCTCCCCCGGGCCTACAGCACGGCTATGGCTACACCTTC. It specifies CAWSPPPGLQHGYGYTF.

This clone was found once. This sequence joins TRBV7-2 and TRBJ2-7; D uncertain. The CDR3 covers 13 residues. The germline gives CDR1 SGHTA, CDR2 FQGNSA. Between the trimmed V and J ends, which lost 5 bases and 1 base, there was a span of 9 bases. The CDR3 coding sequence is TGTGCCAGCAGCGGGCCCGAGTCCTACGAGCAGTACTTC. Its protein is CASSGPESYEQYF.

The chain combines TRBV5-1 with TRBJ2-7; 7 bases agree with TRBD1. CDR1 SGHRS and CDR2 YFSETQ come from the germline V gene. The junction had 8 bases not matched to a gene; V was cut back by 4 bases and J by 7 bases. The CDR3 sequence is 13 residues long. This CDR3 reads CASSDDREWEQYF. The CDR3 DNA follows: TGCGCCAGCAGCGACGACAGGGAGTGGGAGCAGTACTTC. Using reference TRBV5-1 and TRBJ2-7 for the parts outside the CDR3, the full variable domain is KAGVTQTPRYLIKTRGQQVTLSCSPISGHRSVSWYQQTPGQGLQFLFEYFSETQRNKGNFPGRFSGRQFSNSRSEMNVSTLELGDSALYLCASSDDREWEQYFGPGTRLTVT.

The rearrangement uses TRBV28 and TRBJ1-2; D not resolved. Trimming shortened V by 2 bases and J by 8 bases, and 24 bases separated the two germline ends. The germline V gene encodes CDR1 MDHEN and CDR2 SYDVKM. The CDR3 loop spans 17 amino acids. This chain's CDR3 is CASSLRTVLPGLGGYTF. The CDR3 DNA reads TGTGCCAGCAGTTTAAGGACTGTTCTCCCAGGTCTGGGGGGCTACACCTTC.

The chain couples TRBV10-2 to TRBJ1-5, with D unclear. Trimming cost V 2 bases and J 0 bases, with 5 bases left between them. CDR1 is WSHSY and CDR2 is SAAADI in the germline V gene. The CDR3 is 14 amino acids. The CDR3 loop is CASSESHSNQPQHF. The CDR3 DNA reads as TGCGCCAGCAGTGAGAGCCATAGCAATCAGCCCCAGCATTTT.

This rearrangement joins TRBV15 to TRBJ2-7; D perhaps matches TRBD2 (6 bases). The CDR3 spans 14 residues. V gave up 3 bases and J gave up 3 bases, with 12 bases separating them. Looked up from germline, CDR1 is LNHNV and CDR2 is YYDKDF (reference sequence). CDR3 loop: CATSSGGQRYEQYF. CDR3 DNA sequence: TGTGCCACCAGCAGCGGGGGTCAGCGCTACGAGCAGTACTTC. The full variable domain, completed using reference TRBV15 and TRBJ2-7, is DAMVIQNPRYQVTQFGKPVTLSCSQTLNHNVMYWYQQKSSQAPKLLFHYYDKDFNNEADTPDNFQSRRPNTSFCFLDIRSPGLGDTAMYLCATSSGGQRYEQYFGPGTRLTVT.

V and J are TRBV2 and TRBJ1-2; D is ambiguous. This CDR3 is 13 amino acids long. Germline V CDR1 and CDR2: SNHLY, FYNNEI. Trimming removed 1 base at V and 9 bases at J, with 12 bases between. CDR3 DNA sequence: TGTGCCAGCAGTGAAGGAGTCCGGCGGCGCTACACCTTC. It codes for CASSEGVRRRYTF.

In this sample, this clone turned up once. The CDR3 loop reads CATSRDARANYGYTF. CDR3 nucleotides: TGTGCCACCAGCAGAGATGCGAGAGCTAACTATGGCTACACCTTC. The V and J genes are TRBV15 and TRBJ1-2; D unclear. The CDR3 sequence is 15 residues long. V gave up 0 bases and J gave up 0 bases, with 8 bases separating them. CDR1 is LNHNV, CDR2 YYDKDF, per germline (reference sequence).

The V and J genes are TRBV28 and TRBJ2-2; 9 bases agree with TRBD2. There are 16 residues in the CDR3. V shed 4 bases, J shed 6 bases, and the junction held 9 bases outside the gene matches. Germline CDR1 is MDHEN and CDR2 is SYDVKM. The CDR3 spells CASSYWGLASSGELFF. The CDR3 DNA follows: TGTGCCAGCAGTTATTGGGGACTAGCTTCCTCCGGGGAGCTGTTTTTT.

The rearrangement joins TRBV7-9 to TRBJ2-7; the match to TRBD2 covers 14 bases. Looked up from germline, CDR1 is SEHNR and CDR2 is FQNEAQ (reference sequence). Trimming at V came to 1 base and at J to 8 bases, leaving 4 bases not matched to a gene. This CDR3 is built from 15 residues. CDR3 nucleotide sequence: TGTGCCAGCAGCTTAGGGGGACTAGCGGGAGATAAGCAGTACTTC. It specifies CASSLGGLAGDKQYF.

In regard to this clone: This specimen includes other DNA sequences encoding the same CDR3. The V and J genes are TRBV2 and TRBJ1-5, with a weak D call TRBD1 (6 bases). This CDR3 comprises 13 residues. Trimming took off 1 base at V and 7 bases at J, with 8 bases between the two ends. Germline CDR1 SNHLY, CDR2 FYNNEI. The CDR3 here is CASSEGGAQPQHF. Written as DNA, the CDR3 is TGTGCCAGCAGTGAAGGGGGGGCGCAGCCCCAGCATTTT.

In the case of this clone: Other nucleotide sequences from this sample produce the same CDR3. The V call is TRBV11-2, the J call TRBJ2-7; 10 bases match TRBD2. V trimming: 1 base; J trimming: 2 bases; junction bases outside the gene matches: 2. The CDR3 spans 15 residues. Germline CDR1 and CDR2: SGHAT and FQNNGV. The DNA of the CDR3 is TGTGCCAGCAGCTTAGTAGCGGGAGGAACCTACGAGCAGTACTTC. Protein sequence: CASSLVAGGTYEQYF. Looking up the rest from reference TRBV11-2 and TRBJ2-7 gives the full variable domain: EAGVAQSPRYKIIEKRQSVAFWCNPISGHATLYWYQQILGQGPKLLIQFQNNGVVDDSQLPKDRFSAERLKGVDSTLKIQPAKLEDSAVYLCASSLVAGGTYEQYFGPGTRLTVT.

The chain recombines TRBV6-5 with TRBJ2-2; 8 nucleotides match TRBD2. This CDR3 comprises 12 residues. The V gene's germline CDR1 is MNHEY and CDR2 SVGAGI. V lost 8 bases to trimming and J lost 5 bases; unmatched junction nucleotides: 1. CDR3: CASQRETGELFF. Here the CDR3 DNA reads TGTGCCAGCCAGCGGGAGACCGGGGAGCTGTTTTTT.

The J gene is TRBJ2-1, the V gene TRBV7-6, with D possibly called TRBD1 or TRBD2 (5 bases each). Per the germline V gene, CDR1 is SGHVS and CDR2 is FNYEAQ. CDR3 length equals 17 residues. V was shortened by 2 bases and J by 1 base, with 15 bases between the two germline ends. CDR3 sequence reads: CASSLSRDRISYNEQFF. The CDR3 DNA follows: TGTGCCAGCAGCTTAAGTCGGGACCGTATTTCCTACAATGAGCAGTTCTTC.

On this clone itself: The sample has other DNA sequences that encode this CDR3 too. The chain couples TRBV19 to TRBJ1-1; D unresolved. Germline V gene data show CDR1 as LNHDA and CDR2 as SQIVND (reference sequence). Trimming removed 1 base from V and 3 bases from J, with 6 bases in between. This CDR3 region has 13 residues. In DNA form, the CDR3 reads TGTGCCAGTAGTATAGGCGAATACACTGAAGCTTTCTTT. It translates to CASSIGEYTEAFF.

This chain joins TRBV5-1 and TRBJ2-1; TRBD2 might be the D (6 bases). The CDR3 is 15 amino acids. V was clipped by 1 base and J by 8 bases, with 16 bases between them. From germline, CDR1 is SGHRS and CDR2 YFSETQ. The CDR3 coding sequence is TGCGCCAGCAGCTTGTACGGAATGTGGGAGGATGAGCAGTTCTTC. It yields the protein CASSLYGMWEDEQFF. Complete variable domain (other parts from reference TRBV5-1 and TRBJ2-1): KAGVTQTPRYLIKTRGQQVTLSCSPISGHRSVSWYQQTPGQGLQFLFEYFSETQRNKGNFPGRFSGRQFSNSRSEMNVSTLELGDSALYLCASSLYGMWEDEQFFGPGTRLTVL.

In nucleotides, the CDR3 is TGTGCCAGCAGCCCTAAGAGGGCGGGGAAGGGTAGCAATGAGCAGTTCTTC. It translates to CASSPKRAGKGSNEQFF. This sequence joins TRBV7-8 and TRBJ2-1; TRBD2 is a possible D gene (6 bases). CDR1 and CDR2 from the germline V gene are SGHVS and FQNEAQ. V lost 5 bases and J lost 6, with 23 bases in between. The CDR3 consists of 17 residues.

V gene TRBV7-3 combines with J gene TRBJ2-1; D may be TRBD1 (5 bases). This CDR3 contains 14 residues. The V and J ends lost 5 bases and 8 bases respectively, with 16 bases between them. CDR1 is SGHTA, CDR2 FQGTGA, per germline. The CDR3 loop is CASSPGWGMDEQFF. The CDR3 nucleotides are TGTGCCAGCAGCCCGGGCTGGGGCATGGATGAGCAGTTCTTC.

CDR3 in amino acids: CAWSPGLAGARRRDEQFF. The CDR3 DNA sequence: TGTGCCTGGAGTCCAGGACTAGCGGGGGCCCGCCGTAGAGATGAGCAGTTCTTC. The chain carries TRBV30 and TRBJ2-1; 13 nucleotides match TRBD2. J lost 8 bases, V lost 2 bases, and 15 bases had no gene match. The germline CDR1 and CDR2 sequences are GTSNPN and SVGIG (reference sequence). There are 18 residues in the CDR3.

The V gene is TRBV28, the J gene TRBJ1-2; 9 positions match TRBD1. CDR3 length: 16 residues. Trimming at V came to 5 bases and at J to 5 bases, leaving 12 bases not matched to a gene. The V gene's germline CDR1 is MDHEN and CDR2 SYDVKM. The CDR3: CASSDSTGGRLYGYTF. The CDR3 region has the DNA TGTGCCAGCAGTGATTCCACAGGGGGCCGGCTGTATGGCTACACCTTC.

The chain combines TRBV27 with TRBJ1-5; D is perhaps TRBD1 (6 bases). CDR1 MNHEY and CDR2 SMNVEV come from the germline V gene (reference sequence). The V end was cut by 5 bases, the J end by 8 bases, with 22 bases between. The CDR3 is 16 amino acids. CDR3 protein: CASSTYGGADKEPQHF. The DNA of the CDR3 is TGTGCCAGCAGTACTTACGGGGGGGCCGATAAAGAGCCCCAGCATTTT.

Of note for this clone: The sample has other DNA sequences that encode this CDR3 too. The chain combines TRBV29-1 with TRBJ1-1; D is unclear. The length of the CDR3 is 13 residues. Germline CDR1 is SQVTM and CDR2 is ANQGSEA. The V gene lost 6 bases and the J gene lost 0 bases, with 11 bases spanning the gap. In DNA form, the CDR3 reads TGCAGCGTAGTTCGGCAGCTGAACACTGAAGCTTTCTTT. Amino acids: CSVVRQLNTEAFF.

This clone was detected a few times. Other DNA sequences within the sample encode an identical CDR3. The chain is built from TRBV7-9 and TRBJ1-2; 9 bases align to TRBD1. The germline gives CDR1 SEHNR, CDR2 FQNEAQ (reference sequence). V dropped 0 bases and J dropped 7; count of bases not matched to a gene: 3. The CDR3 is 14 amino acids. Written as DNA, the CDR3 is TGTGCCAGCAGCTTAGCGGGACAGGGCGGTGGCTACACCTTC. This sequence encodes CASSLAGQGGGYTF.

The rearrangement joins TRBV6-6 to TRBJ2-4; unclear D gene. This CDR3 comprises 15 residues. CDR1 is MNHNY and CDR2 is SVGAGI in the germline V gene (reference sequence). The V end lost 6 bases, the J end lost 5 bases, and 17 bases lay between the germline ends. The CDR3 nucleotides are TGTGCCAGCAGCGAGACCAGACAAATACAAAACATTCAGTACTTC. Its protein product is CASSETRQIQNIQYF.

V and J are TRBV7-8 and TRBJ1-5; D is perhaps TRBD1 (5 bases). CDR3 size: 13 residues. Trimming removed 2 bases at V and 4 bases at J, with 6 bases between. Per germline, CDR1 SGHVS and CDR2 FQNEAQ. Here the CDR3 DNA reads TGTGCCAGCAGCTTATGGGGGAATCAGCCCCAGCATTTT. It is translated as CASSLWGNQPQHF.